A selection of T cell receptor beta chains follows, all from one sample in a study of CD8 T cells in Susac syndrome. TCRdb re-derived calls from the immunoSEQ multiplex PCR reads in MiXCR, one entry per CDR3 protein. This sample has 120,000 or so distinct CDR3 sequences, with 90% to 95% found just once. The sample comprised CD4+ T cells from PBMCs. Every receptor here comes from a human donor with multiple sclerosis. Both conserved end residues are part of each CDR3. Some rows have no size entry. The others give once, few or many, or a class for an expanded clone.

abundance: NA; v_gene: TRBV5-1; j_gene: TRBJ2-6; CDR3aa: CASRTSGANVLTF
abundance: NA; v_gene: TRBV5-1; j_gene: TRBJ1-1; CDR3aa: CASSWNRGQGYTEAFF
abundance: NA; v_gene: TRBV29-1; j_gene: TRBJ2-3; CDR3aa: CSTARVSTDTQYF
abundance: once; v_gene: TRBV7-2; j_gene: TRBJ1-1; CDR3aa: CASSSMTGSTEAFF
abundance: NA; v_gene: TRBV6-4; j_gene: TRBJ1-6; CDR3aa: CASSEKQGSPLHF
abundance: NA; v_gene: TRBV4-2; j_gene: TRBJ1-5; CDR3aa: CASSDLRSNQPQHF
abundance: NA; v_gene: TRBV30; j_gene: TRBJ1-3; CDR3aa: CAWSMNWENTIYF
abundance: NA; v_gene: TRBV5-1; j_gene: TRBJ2-1; CDR3aa: CASSLVQGINEQFF
abundance: NA; v_gene: TRBV4-1; j_gene: TRBJ2-2; CDR3aa: CASSQRVIPGVRTGELFF
abundance: NA; v_gene: TRBV20-1; j_gene: TRBJ1-4; CDR3aa: CSVPGGVLTNEKLFF
abundance: once; v_gene: TRBV20-1; j_gene: TRBJ1-2; CDR3aa: CSAPPRDRLDYGYTF
abundance: once; v_gene: TRBV3-1; j_gene: TRBJ1-2; CDR3aa: CASSQDTTGYGYTF
abundance: NA; v_gene: TRBV18; j_gene: TRBJ2-5; CDR3aa: CASSPGVLETQYF
abundance: NA; v_gene: TRBV2; j_gene: TRBJ1-2; CDR3aa: CASRATEYYGYTF
abundance: NA; v_gene: TRBV7-2; j_gene: TRBJ1-2; CDR3aa: CASSPSILSGGYTF
abundance: NA; v_gene: TRBV3-1; j_gene: TRBJ2-3; CDR3aa: CASSQGPASGAADTQYF
abundance: NA; v_gene: TRBV27; j_gene: TRBJ1-5; CDR3aa: CASSPRNYPNQPQHF
abundance: NA; v_gene: TRBV19; j_gene: TRBJ1-2; CDR3aa: CASLTPRAGGYYGYTF
abundance: NA; v_gene: TRBV20-1; j_gene: TRBJ1-3; CDR3aa: CSALTGWGNTIYF
abundance: NA; v_gene: TRBV3-1; j_gene: TRBJ2-7; CDR3aa: CASSQDLTEREQYF
abundance: NA; v_gene: TRBV4-1; j_gene: TRBJ2-3; CDR3aa: CASSQVASSGTSTDTQYF
abundance: NA; v_gene: TRBV30; j_gene: TRBJ1-3; CDR3aa: CAWSRDRDSSSGNTIYF
abundance: once; v_gene: TRBV6-6; j_gene: TRBJ2-1; CDR3aa: CASTPGRSSYNEQFF
abundance: NA; v_gene: TRBV20-1; j_gene: TRBJ2-2; CDR3aa: CSATGTSGTGELFF
abundance: once; v_gene: TRBV3-1; j_gene: TRBJ2-1; CDR3aa: CASSRTSGVTYNEQFF
abundance: NA; v_gene: TRBV2; j_gene: TRBJ2-5; CDR3aa: CASTKDWAGRTSQETQYF